The rows below give T cell receptor beta chains drawn from one sample of a study of tumor-infiltrating lymphocytes in localized non-small cell lung cancer. The assay was immunoSEQ multiplex PCR, and TCRdb's table has in-frame clones only and misses some. The sample holds over 10,000 clones, 80% to 85% seen once. The specimen sequenced was uninvolved lung tissue not adjacent to the tumor. The receptors were gathered from a human donor with non-small cell lung cancer. Each CDR3 is given with its conserved first and last residue. D genes are given only for firm matches. Where a row states a size, it is once, few, many or the class of an expanded clone; other rows omit it.

clone_size	v_call	j_call	d_call	cdr3_nt	cdr3_aa
NA	TRBV12-5	TRBJ1-1	NA	TGTGCTAGTGGTTTGCCTACAGGGAGGGCGAACACTGAAGCTTTCTTT	CASGLPTGRANTEAFF
NA	TRBV19	TRBJ2-2	NA	TGTGCCAGTAGTATGGGGGTTGGGACCGGGGAGCTGTTTTTT	CASSMGVGTGELFF
few	TRBV18	TRBJ2-7	NA	TGTGCCAGCTCCCGGGAGACCTCCTACGAGCAGTACTTC	CASSRETSYEQYF
NA	TRBV5-1	TRBJ1-6	NA	TGCGCCAGCAGCTTGAGCCAGGTGGTGAATTCACCCCTCCACTTT	CASSLSQVVNSPLHF
NA	TRBV15	TRBJ1-5	NA	TGTGCCACCAGCAGAGATCTCGGCAGAACCCAGCCCCAGCATTTT	CATSRDLGRTQPQHF
NA	TRBV7-9	TRBJ1-2	NA	TGTGCCAGCAGCGGGGGCAGAGGTCCCGGCGATTATGGCTACACCTTC	CASSGGRGPGDYGYTF
NA	TRBV11-1	TRBJ1-1	NA	TGTGCCAGCAGGGTACTACAGGGTGGTGTGGCTGAAGCTTTCTTT	CASRVLQGGVAEAFF
NA	TRBV5-1	TRBJ2-1	TRBD1	TGCGCCAGCAGCTTGGCCAGCCCAAGACAGGGGGCGGGTGAGCAGTTCTTC	CASSLASPRQGAGEQFF
few	TRBV7-3	TRBJ2-5	NA	TGTGCCAGCAGTCAAGACCCCCAAGAGACCCAGTACTTC	CASSQDPQETQYF
NA	TRBV5-1	TRBJ2-3	TRBD2	TGCGCCAGCAGCTTGGCTATATCGGGGGGGGCTAGCACAGATACGCAGTATTTT	CASSLAISGGASTDTQYF
NA	TRBV10-3	TRBJ2-3	NA	TGTGCCACCTCATCCCAGACAGAGGGGTTTACAGATACGCAGTATTTT	CATSSQTEGFTDTQYF
few	TRBV6-5	TRBJ2-1	NA	TGTGCCAGCAGGACACGATACAATGAGCAGTTCTTC	CASRTRYNEQFF
NA	TRBV11-3	TRBJ2-2	TRBD1	TGTGCCAGCGGGACAGGGATCCTCGGGGAGCTGTTTTTT	CASGTGILGELFF
NA	TRBV7-2	TRBJ1-2	NA	TGTGCCAGCAGCCTGACAGTGGATTATGGCTACACCTTC	CASSLTVDYGYTF
few	TRBV7-9	TRBJ2-3	NA	TGTGCCAGCAGCTTAGCTCTCGGATCGGTCGGTACGCAGTATTTT	CASSLALGSVGTQYF
NA	TRBV30	TRBJ1-2	NA	TGTGCCTGGAAGGGGGGGGGCCATGGCTACACCTTC	CAWKGGGHGYTF
NA	TRBV19	TRBJ1-4	TRBD1	TGTGCCAGTAGACAAGACAGGGGACATGAAAAACTGTTTTTT	CASRQDRGHEKLFF
NA	TRBV5-1	TRBJ2-3	NA	TGCGCCAGCAGCTCTACGCAGGGGACAGATACGCAGTATTTT	CASSSTQGTDTQYF
NA	TRBV6-6	TRBJ2-7	NA	TGTGCCAGCAGTCCACGGTCGGACAGTTCCTACGAGCAGTACTTC	CASSPRSDSSYEQYF
NA	TRBV5-1	TRBJ1-4	NA	TGCGCCAGCAAAAGAGGGCCCAATGAAAAACTGTTTTTT	CASKRGPNEKLFF
NA	TRBV27	TRBJ1-6	NA	TGTGCCAGCACGCCATCGGGGGGTTCACCCCTCCACTTT	CASTPSGGSPLHF
NA	TRBV11-2	TRBJ2-7	TRBD1	TGTGCCAGCAGCTTAGTACAGGGGAGTTACTACGAGCAGTACTTC	CASSLVQGSYYEQYF
few	TRBV7-2	TRBJ2-3	NA	TGTGCCAGCAGCTTAGCCCATCAGGCGCCAGATACGCAGTATTTT	CASSLAHQAPDTQYF
NA	TRBV10-3	TRBJ1-6	NA	TGTGCCACCCGGACACTCCCCAATTCACCCCTCCACTTT	CATRTLPNSPLHF
NA	TRBV28	TRBJ1-6	NA	TGTGCCAGCACCCTGCGGGGGTCCTATAATTCACCCCTCCACTTT	CASTLRGSYNSPLHF